The clone carrying this T cell receptor (beta chain) appeared once. The sample originates from a study of blood T cell repertoires in COVID-19. For the study at large: T cells, B-cell-depleted T cells, or PBMCs supplied cDNA or gDNA.

The method was immunoSEQ multiplex PCR; TCRdb's version includes in-frame clones alone and lacks a portion of them. The sample has around 94,000 clones, approximately 82% seen once. CDR3 length: 14 residues. Trimming shortened V by 4 bases and J by 11 bases, and 17 bases separated the two germline ends. CDR1 is LNHDA and CDR2 is SQIVND in the germline V gene (reference sequence). This clonotype originated in a man aged 55 to 70 with active or convalescent COVID-19. The sequencing sample was made of peripheral blood. The chain joins TRBV19 to TRBJ1-4, with D possibly being TRBD1 (5 bases). The CDR3 is CASSRGTEATKLFF. CDR3 bases: TGTGCCAGTAGTAGGGGGACTGAAGCTACTAAACTGTTTTTT.